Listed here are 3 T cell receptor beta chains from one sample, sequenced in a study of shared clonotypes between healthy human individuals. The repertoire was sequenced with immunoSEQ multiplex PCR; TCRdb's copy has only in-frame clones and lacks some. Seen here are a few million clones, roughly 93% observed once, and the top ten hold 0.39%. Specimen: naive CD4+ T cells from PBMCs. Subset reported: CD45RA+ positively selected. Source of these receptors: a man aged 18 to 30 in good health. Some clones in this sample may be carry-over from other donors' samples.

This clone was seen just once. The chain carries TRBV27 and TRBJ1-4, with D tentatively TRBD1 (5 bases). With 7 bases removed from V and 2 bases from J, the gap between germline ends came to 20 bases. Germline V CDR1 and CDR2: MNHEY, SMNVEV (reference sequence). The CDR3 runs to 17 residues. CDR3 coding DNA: TGTGCCAGCACCAGGATCAGGGAAGCGGGCACTAATGAAAAACTGTTTTTT. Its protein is CASTRIREAGTNEKLFF.

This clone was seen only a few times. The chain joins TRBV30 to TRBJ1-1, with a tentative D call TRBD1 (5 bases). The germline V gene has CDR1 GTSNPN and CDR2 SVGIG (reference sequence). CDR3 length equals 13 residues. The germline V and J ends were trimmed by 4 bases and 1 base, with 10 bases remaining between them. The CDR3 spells CAWTSGENTEAFF. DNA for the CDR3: TGTGCCTGGACCTCGGGGGAGAACACTGAAGCTTTCTTT.

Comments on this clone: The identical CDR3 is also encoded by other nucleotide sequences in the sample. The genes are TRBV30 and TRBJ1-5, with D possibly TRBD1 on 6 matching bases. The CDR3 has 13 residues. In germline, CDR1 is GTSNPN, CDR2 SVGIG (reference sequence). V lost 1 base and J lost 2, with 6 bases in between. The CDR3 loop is CAWSGGRNQPQHF. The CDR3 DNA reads TGTGCCTGGAGTGGGGGGCGCAATCAGCCCCAGCATTTT.